This T cell receptor (beta chain) was documented in a study of T-cell reconstitution after alpha-beta-depleted transplantation in children (dated by TCRdb to between 2015 and 2016). In the study overall: Using TCR repertoire profiling, the study quantitatively followed how T-cell immune reconstitution unfolded in children after TCRalphabeta/CD19-depleted allogeneic hematopoietic cell transplantation. Results and caveats for the whole study, not just this receptor: About two months after transplant, the apparently early recovery of alphabetaT-cell counts reportedly depended on just several hundred clones that had expanded rapidly and came from non-depleted graft cells. Over subsequent months, a decline in hyperexpanded clone frequencies was noted, and after one year, T-cell counts and TCRbeta diversity were mostly ascribed to newly produced T cells. In some patients, high TCRbeta diversity at day 60 was attributed to recipient T cells and intrathymic progenitors that had survived conditioning.

Read against the paper, the sample's treatment or condition label means: allogeneic hematopoietic cell transplantation with graft depleted of TCRalphabeta T cells and CD19 B cells. The transplant recipients were children given TCRalphabeta/CD19-depleted allogeneic hematopoietic cell grafts. From the cysteine through the phenylalanine, the CDR3 covers 15 amino acids. The kept DNA is CDR3 alone, 45 bases in frame from the first base. The germline V gene encodes CDR1 SGHRS and CDR2 YFSETQ. V is shortened by 4 bases, J by 2 bases, and the region joining them spans 13 bases. The library was obtained by PCR. Reads for this sample came from an Illumina HiSeq 2500. TCR library preparation used molecular barcoding, with unique molecular identifiers applied to normalize quantification of the TCRbeta repertoire. TCRdb applied fastp at Q25 and MiXCR to the public reads, then kept only in-frame beta chains. Under each unique CDR3 protein, matching rows form one entry showing the most common genes and DNA. Counted in this sample were fewer than 750,000 distinct CDR3 sequences; around 27% of them appeared once. The top ten constitute about a third of the sample.

This clonotype occurred a few times. Its antigen is unknown. No base quality values were provided; no much bigger clone lies one nucleotide off. Rearrangement joined TRBV5-1 to TRBJ2-1; the D segment could be TRBD2, given 5 matching bases. The TCR originated in a boy younger than two with Wiskott-Aldrich syndrome, due to receive a stem cell transplant. The sequenced sample was PBMCs, obtained before TCRalphabeta/CD19-depleted stem cell transplant. CDR3 region: CASSALAGTYNEQFF. The nucleotide sequence reads TGCGCCAGCAGCGCTCTGGCGGGTACCTACAATGAGCAGTTCTTC.